This entry features one TCR beta chain sequence. Its antigen remains unknown. The sample belongs to a study of PD-1 blockade in classical Hodgkin lymphoma. General study results and limits: It was CD4+ TCR diversity, not CD8+, that rose significantly by C4D1. Compared with healthy donors, newly diagnosed patients reportedly showed lower baseline TCR diversity.

Sequenced by immunoSEQ multiplex PCR; TCRdb stores in-frame clones only, minus some. The data contain about 93,000 clones, approximately 78% of them seen just once; the ten biggest clones take up roughly 10%. The CDR3 covers 15 residues. V lost 4 bases to trimming and J lost 2 bases; unmatched junction nucleotides: 7. The germline V gene encodes CDR1 ENHRY and CDR2 SYGVKD. Noted time point: cycle 4 day 1 (C4D1), after five to seven weeks of nivolumab. There was relapse after autologous stem cell transplantation in every patient, and there was variation in brentuximab vedotin exposure. Classification of best responses gave complete response, partial response or progressive disease.

The material was peripheral blood mononuclear cells (PBMCs), obtained before the fourth cycle of nivolumab. The receptor was derived from a human donor with classical Hodgkin lymphoma. The chain joins TRBV10-3 to TRBJ2-7, with 8 bases fitting TRBD1. The CDR3 loop reads CAISVVTGGTYEQYF. CDR3 bases: TGTGCCATCAGTGTTGTTACAGGGGGGACCTACGAGCAGTACTTC.